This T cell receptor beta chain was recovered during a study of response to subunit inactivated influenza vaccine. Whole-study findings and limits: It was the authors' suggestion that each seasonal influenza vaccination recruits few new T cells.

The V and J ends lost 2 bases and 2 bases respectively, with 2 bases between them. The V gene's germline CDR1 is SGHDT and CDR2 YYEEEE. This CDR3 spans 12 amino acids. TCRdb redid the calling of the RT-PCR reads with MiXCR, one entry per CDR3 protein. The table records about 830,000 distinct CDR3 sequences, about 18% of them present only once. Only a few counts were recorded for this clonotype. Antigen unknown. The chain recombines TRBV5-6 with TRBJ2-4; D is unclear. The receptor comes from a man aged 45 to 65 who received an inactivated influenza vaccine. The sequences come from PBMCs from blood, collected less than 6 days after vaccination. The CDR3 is CASSFSKNIQYF. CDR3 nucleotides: TGTGCCAGCAGCTTTTCCAAAAACATTCAGTACTTC.